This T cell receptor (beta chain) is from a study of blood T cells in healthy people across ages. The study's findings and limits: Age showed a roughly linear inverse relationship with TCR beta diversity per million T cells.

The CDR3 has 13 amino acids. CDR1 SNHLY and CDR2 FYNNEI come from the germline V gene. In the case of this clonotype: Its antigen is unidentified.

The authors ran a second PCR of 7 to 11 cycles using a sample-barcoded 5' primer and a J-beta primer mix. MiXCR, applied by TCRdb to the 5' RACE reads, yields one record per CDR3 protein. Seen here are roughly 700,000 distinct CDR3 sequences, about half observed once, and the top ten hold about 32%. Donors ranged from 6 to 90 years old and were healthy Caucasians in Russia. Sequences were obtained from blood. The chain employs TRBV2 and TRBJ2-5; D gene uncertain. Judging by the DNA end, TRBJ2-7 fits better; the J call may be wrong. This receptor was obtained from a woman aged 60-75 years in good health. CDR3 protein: CASSVEVFAEQYF. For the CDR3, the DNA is TGTGCCAGCAGCGTCGAGGTCTTCGCCGAGCAGTACTTC.